This T cell receptor (beta chain) stems from a study of a mutant IDH1 vaccine in newly diagnosed glioma. As for the study in general: V12 took place at week 35, and V13 at week 47.

As to this clone: Its target is not known.

This CDR3 contains 15 residues. Deletions cut 2 bases from V and 7 bases from J, with 14 bases between. Germline CDR1 reads SGHTA; CDR2 reads FQGNSA. TCRdb's table, derived via immunoSEQ multiplex PCR, lists solely in-frame clones and lacks some. This sample has roughly 56,000 clones, with roughly 80% found just once. The time point is: week 47, end of study. Every vaccine dose comprised 300 ug of mutant IDH1 20-mer peptide plus topical imiquimod. The vaccination schedule gave patients eight doses in weeks 1, 3, 5, 7, 11, 15, 19 and 23. The rearrangement links TRBV7-2 to TRBJ1-4, with D tentatively TRBD1 (5 bases). The clonotype was recovered from a man aged 45-65 years with glioma. This specimen consisted of PBMCs, obtained from a glioma patient whose treatment included an IDH1 peptide vaccine. DNA for the CDR3: TGTGCCAGCAGCTTATCAGGACATCTGACTGAAAAACTGTTTTTT. It is translated as CASSLSGHLTEKLFF. The complete variable domain, with remaining parts taken from reference TRBV7-2 and TRBJ1-4, reads GAGVSQSPSNKVTEKGKDVELRCDPISGHTALYWYRQSLGQGLEFLIYFQGNSAPDKSGLPSDRFSAERTGGSVSTLTIQRTQQEDSAVYLCASSLSGHLTEKLFFGSGTQLSVL.